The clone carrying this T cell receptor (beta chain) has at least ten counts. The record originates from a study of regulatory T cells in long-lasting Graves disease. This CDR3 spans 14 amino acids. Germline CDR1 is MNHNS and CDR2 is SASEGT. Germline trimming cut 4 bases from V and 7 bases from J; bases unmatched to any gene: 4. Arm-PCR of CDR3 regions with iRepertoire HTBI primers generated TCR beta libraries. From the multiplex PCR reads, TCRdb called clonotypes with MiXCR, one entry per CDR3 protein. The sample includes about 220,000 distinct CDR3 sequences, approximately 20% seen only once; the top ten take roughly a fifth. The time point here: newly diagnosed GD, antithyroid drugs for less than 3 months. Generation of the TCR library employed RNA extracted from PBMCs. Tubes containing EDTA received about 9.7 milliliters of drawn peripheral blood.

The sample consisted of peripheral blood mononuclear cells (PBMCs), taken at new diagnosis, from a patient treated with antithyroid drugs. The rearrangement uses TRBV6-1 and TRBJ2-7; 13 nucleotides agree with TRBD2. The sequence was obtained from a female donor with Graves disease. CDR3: CASSVPGLAGEQYF. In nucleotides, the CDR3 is TGTGCCAGCAGTGTCCCGGGACTAGCGGGGGAGCAGTACTTC.